One sample yielded the 26 T cell receptor beta chains listed below, sequenced in a study of T-cell memory formation after mild COVID-19. TCRdb independently ran MiXCR on the 5' RACE reads; one entry per CDR3 protein. The repertoire holds 550,000 to 650,000 distinct CDR3 sequences, with around a sixth as singletons. The material sequenced was PBMCs or a T cell subset sorted from them (not recorded which). These receptors originate from an adult woman who had mild COVID-19 (a few samples of this study predate the infection). Cell type and time point are not known.

The V and J genes are TRBV6-2 or TRBV6-3 and TRBJ2-6; the D is unclear. Germline-derived CDR1 and CDR2 are MNHEY and SVGEGT. V was cut by 1 base and J by 0 bases, with 10 bases left in between. The CDR3 extends over 17 amino acids. For the CDR3, the DNA is TGTGCCAGCAGTTACTTCGAGGTATTCTCTGGGGCCAACGTCCTGACTTTC. It codes for CASSYFEVFSGANVLTF.

As regards this clonotype: A much larger clone is a single base away; this may be a read error. The chain employs TRBV7-2 and TRBJ1-6; no clear D gene. From germline, CDR1 is SGHTA and CDR2 FQGNSA. This CDR3 region has 12 residues. V gave up 8 bases and J gave up 15 bases, with 17 bases separating them. The DNA of the CDR3 is TGTGCCAGCTCATGGTTCGGCACACTCCTCCACTTT. Protein: CASSWFGTLLHF.

This clonotype was observed a handful of times. J is TRBJ1-1 and V is TRBV24-1; D is unclear. V lost 1 base, J lost 1 base, and 3 bases lay in between. The CDR3 is 13 amino acids. Germline CDR1 reads KGHDR; CDR2 reads SFDVKD. The CDR3 DNA sequence: TGTGCCACCAGTGATTTTTCGAACACTGAAGCTTTCTTT. Its translation is CATSDFSNTEAFF.

This sequence joins TRBV6-1 and TRBJ2-5; D may be TRBD2 (6 bases). The V end lost 7 bases, the J end lost 0 bases, and 24 bases lay between the germline ends. From germline, CDR1 is MNHNS and CDR2 SASEGT. CDR3 size: 18 residues. The CDR3 loop is CASTPWAGREVYQETQYF. CDR3 nucleotides: TGTGCCAGCACCCCATGGGCAGGGCGGGAAGTGTACCAAGAGACCCAGTACTTC.

The chain joins TRBV14 to TRBJ2-1; TRBD2 matches at 12 bases. CDR1 is SGHDN and CDR2 is FVKESK in the germline V gene. The J segment lost 8 bases and the V segment lost 4 bases, leaving 6 bases of the junction unmatched. The CDR3 covers 15 residues. CDR3 DNA sequence: TGTGCCAGCAGCCCCCTAGCGGGAGGGTCCCATGAGCAGTTCTTC. It encodes CASSPLAGGSHEQFF.

The chain employs TRBV7-9 and TRBJ2-1; 8 bases align to TRBD2. The CDR3 sequence is 14 residues long. CDR1 and CDR2 (germline): SEHNR, FQNEAQ (reference sequence). With V trimmed by 5 bases and J by 7 bases, 7 bases remained unmatched. CDR3 loop: CASSPAGLANEQFF. The CDR3, as DNA: TGTGCCAGCAGCCCGGCCGGACTAGCAAATGAGCAGTTCTTC.

The chain has TRBV7-2 and TRBJ2-4; the match to TRBD2 covers 8 bases. The germline V gene encodes CDR1 SGHTA and CDR2 FQGNSA. Trimming removed 2 bases from V and 3 bases from J; junction bases left unmatched: 9. The CDR3 loop spans 17 amino acids. CDR3 coding DNA: TGTGCCAGCAGCTTACCTCGGCGGGAGGAAAGCAAAAACATTCAGTACTTC. Encoded protein: CASSLPRREESKNIQYF. Full variable domain (remainder filled in from reference TRBV7-2 and TRBJ2-4): GAGVSQSPSNKVTEKGKDVELRCDPISGHTALYWYRQSLGQGLEFLIYFQGNSAPDKSGLPSDRFSAERTGGSVSTLTIQRTQQEDSAVYLCASSLPRREESKNIQYFGAGTRLSVL.

This clonotype was seen only a few times. The chain recombines TRBV5-1 with TRBJ1-2, with D possibly TRBD1 on 5 matching bases. Germline-derived CDR1 and CDR2 are SGHRS and YFSETQ. CDR3 size: 14 residues. The ends were cut back, 0 bases at V and 6 bases at J, with 12 bases in the middle. The CDR3 nucleotides are TGCGCCAGCAGCTTGGGGGGCAAAGAAAATGGCTACACCTTC. Translated: CASSLGGKENGYTF.

This clonotype was seen a handful of times. The V gene is TRBV19, the J gene TRBJ2-3, with D possibly being TRBD2 (5 bases). Germline CDR1 is LNHDA and CDR2 is SQIVND (reference sequence). V shed 3 bases and J shed 2 bases, with 15 bases lying between them. The CDR3 runs 16 residues. The CDR3 here is CASSMKAAQSTDTQYF. DNA of the CDR3: TGTGCCAGTAGTATGAAAGCGGCCCAGTCCACAGATACGCAGTATTTT. Drawing the rest from reference TRBV19 and TRBJ2-3, the complete variable domain is DGGITQSPKYLFRKEGQNVTLSCEQNLNHDAMYWYRQDPGQGLRLIYYSQIVNDFQKGDIAEGYSVSREKKESFPLTVTSAQKNPTAFYLCASSMKAAQSTDTQYFGPGTRLTVL.

This clonotype was counted between two and nine times. This chain joins TRBV19 and TRBJ1-1; D not resolved. The CDR3 is 13 residues long. CDR1 is LNHDA, CDR2 SQIVND, per germline (reference sequence). V was cut by 5 bases and J by 3 bases, with 10 bases left in between. DNA of the CDR3: TGTGCCAGTAGTCAAGGAACACACACTGAAGCTTTCTTT. Its protein is CASSQGTHTEAFF.

This clonotype was observed at least ten times. Written as DNA, the CDR3 is TGTGCCAGCAGCTTCAGGACAGCCATGGGAAACACCATATATTTT. This sequence encodes CASSFRTAMGNTIYF. The chain links TRBV7-9 to TRBJ1-3, with D perhaps TRBD1 (6 bases). The ends were cut back, 3 bases at V and 4 bases at J, with 13 bases in the middle. The CDR3 has 15 amino acids. The V gene's germline CDR1 is SEHNR and CDR2 FQNEAQ (reference sequence).

The gene calls are TRBV18 and TRBJ2-5, with D perhaps matching TRBD2 (6 bases). The germline V and J ends were trimmed by 1 base and 4 bases, with 7 bases remaining between them. This CDR3 spans 13 amino acids. From germline, CDR1 is KGHSH and CDR2 LQKENI. The CDR3 loop reads CASSPLRGETQYF. Written as DNA, the CDR3 is TGTGCCAGCTCACCACTGCGGGGAGAGACCCAGTACTTC. Variable domain in full (rest from reference TRBV18 and TRBJ2-5): NAGVMQNPRHLVRRRGQEARLRCSPMKGHSHVYWYRQLPEEGLKFMVYLQKENIIDESGMPKERFSAEFPKEGPSILRIQQVVRGDSAAYFCASSPLRGETQYFGPGTRLLVL.

This clonotype has only a few counts. The rearrangement joins TRBV5-1 to TRBJ1-4; tentative D call: TRBD1 (5 bases). Trimming left V 8 bases short and J 7 bases short, with 21 bases between. The CDR3 spans 15 residues. The germline V gene has CDR1 SGHRS and CDR2 YFSETQ. The CDR3 reads CASKHSGDRSEKLFF. The CDR3 bases are TGCGCCAGTAAACACTCCGGGGACCGAAGTGAAAAACTGTTTTTT. The full variable domain, in which reference TRBV5-1 and TRBJ1-4 provide the parts outside the CDR3, is KAGVTQTPRYLIKTRGQQVTLSCSPISGHRSVSWYQQTPGQGLQFLFEYFSETQRNKGNFPGRFSGRQFSNSRSEMNVSTLELGDSALYLCASKHSGDRSEKLFFGSGTQLSVL.

This clonotype was observed a handful of times. The chain carries TRBV5-1 and TRBJ1-3, with unresolved D. CDR1 and CDR2 (germline): SGHRS, YFSETQ. The CDR3 contains 17 residues. V lost 3 bases, J lost 7 bases, and 23 bases lay in between. The chain's CDR3 is CASSSRPPGAEGNTIYF. CDR3 in DNA: TGCGCCAGCAGCTCGAGGCCCCCGGGAGCGGAGGGTAACACCATATATTTT.

This clonotype was detected a few times. This chain links TRBV6-6 with TRBJ2-1; 9 nucleotides match TRBD1. The CDR3 loop spans 15 amino acids. Unmatched junction bases numbered 4, after V lost 2 bases and J lost 5 bases. Germline V gene data show CDR1 as MNHNY and CDR2 as SVGAGI (reference sequence). In DNA, the CDR3 is TGTGCCAGCAGTTACAGACAGGGGGGGGACAATGAGCAGTTCTTC. Encoded protein: CASSYRQGGDNEQFF.

The chain uses TRBV20-1 and TRBJ2-3; 9 positions agree with TRBD2. The ends lost 4 bases at V and 2 bases at J; junction bases unmatched: 4. The CDR3 has 14 residues. Germline CDR1 is DFQATT and CDR2 is SNEGSKA (reference sequence). In DNA form, the CDR3 reads TGCAGTGCTAAGGAGCGGGGGGTCACAGATACGCAGTATTTT. This gives the protein CSAKERGVTDTQYF.

The genes are TRBV6-2 or TRBV6-3 and TRBJ2-7; weak D call: TRBD2 (6 bases). Germline loops: CDR1 MNHEY, CDR2 SVGEGT. The CDR3 has 13 residues. V dropped 6 bases and J dropped 5 bases, with 14 bases sitting between them. CDR3 in amino acids: CASSGSGWDEQYF. CDR3 DNA sequence: TGTGCCAGCAGCGGGAGCGGATGGGACGAGCAGTACTTC.

This clonotype was seen a few times. As DNA, the CDR3 is TGTGCCAGCAGCTTTTCTGAAGCTTTCTTT. This sequence encodes CASSFSEAFF. J is TRBJ1-1 and V is TRBV11-2; D uncertain. CDR1 is SGHAT and CDR2 is FQNNGV in the germline V gene. This CDR3 comprises 10 residues. V was pared by 3 bases and J by 6 bases, with 2 bases between.

CDR3 bases: TGTGCCAGCAGCGCACAGACAGGGGGAGGCAATCAGCCCCAGCATTTT. Protein sequence: CASSAQTGGGNQPQHF. The chain has TRBV7-3 and TRBJ1-5, with 9 nucleotides matching TRBD1. V dropped 5 bases and J dropped 2; count of bases not matched to a gene: 7. CDR1 is SGHTA, CDR2 FQGTGA, per germline. The length of the CDR3 is 16 residues.

This clonotype was seen a single time. The CDR3 sequence: CASSSGRLYNTEAFF. DNA for the CDR3: TGTGCCAGCAGTTCGGGGCGGTTGTATAATACTGAAGCTTTCTTT. The V gene is TRBV12-3 or TRBV12-4, the J gene TRBJ1-1; D perhaps matches TRBD1 (5 bases). Trimming took 4 bases from V and 5 from J, leaving 17 bases between them. This CDR3 has 15 amino acids.

The chain couples TRBV27 to TRBJ2-7; the match to TRBD2 covers 12 bases. Germline CDR1 reads MNHEY; CDR2 reads SMNVEV (reference sequence). V shed 7 bases, J shed 2 bases, and the junction held 9 bases outside the gene matches. The CDR3 spans 16 residues. CDR3 sequence (DNA): TGTGCCAGCAACCCGGGACTAGCGGGCCCAACCTACGAGCAGTACTTC. This encodes CASNPGLAGPTYEQYF.

This clonotype was found a few times. The rearrangement links TRBV9 to TRBJ2-1, with 13 bases matching TRBD2. Trimming at V came to 0 bases and at J to 0 bases, leaving 0 bases not matched to a gene. Germline loops: CDR1 SGDLS, CDR2 YYNGEE. The CDR3 runs to 17 residues. This CDR3 reads CASSVGTSGSSYNEQFF. CDR3 sequence (DNA): TGTGCCAGCAGCGTAGGGACTAGCGGGAGCTCCTACAATGAGCAGTTCTTC.

The chain couples TRBV7-9 to TRBJ1-5; tentatively, D is TRBD1 (6 bases). There are 15 residues in the CDR3. Between the trimmed V and J ends, which lost 5 bases and 5 bases, there was a span of 16 bases. CDR1 is SEHNR, CDR2 FQNEAQ, per germline (reference sequence). In nucleotides, the CDR3 is TGTGCCAGCAGCGCCAACAGGGTCGGGGATCAGCCCCAGCATTTT. The encoded protein is CASSANRVGDQPQHF.

The rearrangement joins TRBV29-1 to TRBJ1-2; 7 bases are shared with TRBD1. Trimming removed 6 bases from V and 8 bases from J; junction bases left unmatched: 9. This CDR3 contains 12 residues. Germline V gene data show CDR1 as SQVTM and CDR2 as ANQGSEA. The chain's CDR3 is CSVTGTVFGYTF. In nucleotides, the CDR3 is TGCAGCGTCACCGGGACAGTGTTCGGCTACACCTTC.

The CDR3 sequence: CASSLRVSGGLQETQYF. The DNA for the CDR3 is TGTGCCAGCAGCTTAAGAGTTTCAGGGGGTCTTCAAGAGACCCAGTACTTC. This chain uses TRBV7-2 with TRBJ2-5, with 7 bases aligning to TRBD1. Germline V gives CDR1 SGHTA, CDR2 FQGNSA. The CDR3 is 17 amino acids. With 2 bases clipped from V and 2 bases from J, the junction kept 11 bases outside the gene matches.

This rearrangement joins TRBV20-1 to TRBJ2-1; D not certain. The CDR3 runs 15 residues. Germline CDR1 is DFQATT and CDR2 is SNEGSKA (reference sequence). Between the trimmed V and J ends, which lost 0 bases and 4 bases, there was a span of 13 bases. CDR3 loop: CSARDPRKVYNEQFF. DNA of the CDR3: TGCAGTGCTAGAGATCCGAGAAAAGTATACAATGAGCAGTTCTTC.